The 30 T cell receptor beta chains below all came from one sample that was sequenced in a study of T cells after yellow fever vaccination. TCRdb redid the calling of the 5' RACE reads with MiXCR, one entry per CDR3 protein. The sample consists of more than 95,000 distinct CDR3 sequences, about 7.8% of them appearing once. The specimen was CD4+ T cells sorted from PBMCs, collected more than 40 days after the first yellow fever vaccination. These receptors were obtained from a young man who received the YFV17D yellow fever vaccine.

This clonotype was seen ten or more times. The CDR3 is CSARDFSTDTQYF. DNA for the CDR3: TGCAGTGCACGGGACTTCAGCACAGATACGCAGTATTTT. J is TRBJ2-3 and V is TRBV20-1; D may be TRBD2 (6 bases). CDR1 DFQATT and CDR2 SNEGSKA come from the germline V gene (reference sequence). Trimming removed 6 bases from V and 0 bases from J, with 10 bases in between. The CDR3 is 13 amino acids.

There are many counts of this clonotype. The chain employs TRBV10-3 and TRBJ2-3, with 11 bases aligning to TRBD1. The CDR3 runs 18 residues. The germline V gene has CDR1 ENHRY and CDR2 SYGVKD. Germline trimming cut 3 bases from V and 0 bases from J; bases unmatched to any gene: 8. In DNA form, the CDR3 reads TGTGCCATCAGTGAACCGGGACAGGGGGGGACTAGCACAGATACGCAGTATTTT. This gives the protein CAISEPGQGGTSTDTQYF.

V usage is TRBV7-3 and J usage is TRBJ2-1; TRBD1 agrees at 8 bases. Looked up from germline, CDR1 is SGHTA and CDR2 is FQGTGA. V lost 5 bases to trimming and J lost 9 bases; unmatched junction nucleotides: 12. CDR3 length: 15 residues. This chain's CDR3 is CASSQAGGAIGEQFF. As DNA, the CDR3 is TGTGCCAGCAGCCAGGCAGGGGGCGCAATCGGTGAGCAGTTCTTC.

This clonotype occurred many times. The chain carries TRBV12-5 and TRBJ2-3; tentatively, D is TRBD2 (6 bases). Germline V gene sequence: CDR1 LGHNT, CDR2 FRNRAP. The CDR3 length is 13 residues. Trimming stripped 7 bases from V and 5 bases from J, with 13 bases between. The CDR3 spells CASDRTGGDTQYF. The CDR3 nucleotides read TGTGCTAGTGACCGCACCGGGGGAGATACGCAGTATTTT.

This clonotype showed up just a few times. The chain employs TRBV14 and TRBJ2-3; weak D call: TRBD1 (6 bases). Germline V gives CDR1 SGHDN, CDR2 FVKESK. Trimming took off 0 bases at V and 1 base at J, with 26 bases between the two ends. This CDR3 spans 21 amino acids. The DNA for the CDR3 is TGTGCCAGCAGCCAAGAAGATACAGGGTTGATTTGGGTGGTTGGCACAGATACGCAGTATTTT. Protein sequence: CASSQEDTGLIWVVGTDTQYF. Looking up the rest from reference TRBV14 and TRBJ2-3 gives the full variable domain: EAGVTQFPSHSVIEKGQTVTLRCDPISGHDNLYWYRRVMGKEIKFLLHFVKESKQDESGMPNNRFLAERTGGTYSTLKVQPAELEDSGVYFCASSQEDTGLIWVVGTDTQYFGPGTRLTVL.

This clonotype was counted ten times or more. The V gene is TRBV7-2, the J gene TRBJ1-1; tentatively, D is TRBD1 (6 bases). The germline gives CDR1 SGHTA, CDR2 FQGNSA. The CDR3 extends over 14 amino acids. V shed 5 bases and J shed 11 bases, with 21 bases lying between them. Here the CDR3 DNA reads TGTGCCAGCAGCCCTTCCACCTCGACAGGCCGCGCTTTCTTT. The encoded protein is CASSPSTSTGRAFF.

A few counts support this clonotype. This chain joins TRBV27 and TRBJ1-1; D remains ambiguous. Germline V gives CDR1 MNHEY, CDR2 SMNVEV (reference sequence). V lost 6 bases and J 0 bases, leaving 14 bases between the germline ends. The CDR3 is 15 residues long. The CDR3 DNA is TGTGCCAGCAGGGGCACAGTTTATATGAACACTGAAGCTTTCTTT. It specifies CASRGTVYMNTEAFF.

This clonotype was found many times. The V gene is TRBV12-3 or TRBV12-4, the J gene TRBJ2-7; D call uncertain. V was clipped by 1 base and J by 5 bases, with 3 bases between them. The CDR3 contains 11 residues. In nucleotides, the CDR3 is TGTGCCAGCAGTTTAGACCACGAGCAGTACTTC. Translated, it gives CASSLDHEQYF.

This clonotype was seen repeatedly, ten times or more. The rearrangement uses TRBV27 and TRBJ2-1; TRBD2 matches at 10 bases. The V gene end was trimmed by 5 bases and the J gene end by 3 bases; junction bases not matched to a gene: 19. The CDR3 spans 20 residues. CDR1 is MNHEY, CDR2 SMNVEV, per germline (reference sequence). The CDR3: CASSLSPNPRLAGRYNEQFF. CDR3 DNA sequence: TGTGCCAGCAGTCTTAGCCCTAATCCTCGACTAGCGGGCCGCTACAATGAGCAGTTCTTC.

With respect to this clonotype: One base away lies a much larger clone, so this may be a sequencing read error. This chain joins TRBV10-1 and TRBJ2-5; 11 bases agree with TRBD2. Germline V lookup: CDR1 WNHNN, CDR2 SYGVQD (reference sequence). The CDR3 spans 17 residues. For the CDR3, the DNA is TGCGCCAGCAGTGATTCTAGCGGGGGGCCCGTTTTCGAGACCCGGTACTTC. Its translation: CASSDSSGGPVFETRYF.

V and J are TRBV27 and TRBJ2-2; unclear D gene. The germline V gene encodes CDR1 MNHEY and CDR2 SMNVEV (reference sequence). The CDR3 is 15 residues long. With 5 bases removed from V and 1 base from J, the gap between germline ends came to 11 bases. Written as DNA, the CDR3 is TGTGCCAGCAGTCCCTTGGGCTTGAACACCGGGGAGCTGTTTTTT. Translation gives CASSPLGLNTGELFF.

This clonotype was seen repeatedly, ten times or more. The V and J genes are TRBV7-2 and TRBJ2-1; D may correspond to TRBD1 or TRBD2 (5 bases each). This CDR3 comprises 15 residues. V was shortened by 2 bases and J by 3 bases, with 11 bases between the two germline ends. Germline loops: CDR1 SGHTA, CDR2 FQGNSA. The CDR3 here is CASSLMGRSYNEQFF. In DNA form, the CDR3 reads TGTGCCAGCAGCTTAATGGGACGGAGCTACAATGAGCAGTTCTTC.

This chain uses TRBV5-4 with TRBJ2-3, with D perhaps matching TRBD1 or TRBD2 (5 bases each). The CDR3 has 11 amino acids. Germline V CDR1 and CDR2: SGHNT, YYREEE (reference sequence). V was clipped by 1 base and J by 10 bases, with 7 bases between them. CDR3: CASSLRGSQYF. In DNA, the CDR3 is TGTGCCAGCAGCTTGCGGGGCTCGCAGTATTTT.

This clonotype was observed at least ten times. The chain employs TRBV15 and TRBJ2-7, with D possibly being TRBD2 (5 bases). The length of the CDR3 is 14 residues. V was clipped by 1 base and J by 3 bases, with 10 bases between them. Germline V CDR1 and CDR2: LNHNV, YYDKDF (reference sequence). Here the CDR3 reads CATSRAGGGYEQYF. Here the CDR3 DNA reads TGTGCCACCAGCAGAGCGGGCGGAGGCTACGAGCAGTACTTC.

This clonotype has a count of ten or more. V gene TRBV6-1 combines with J gene TRBJ2-7; 7 bases agree with TRBD1. With V trimmed by 6 bases and J by 0 bases, 5 bases remained unmatched. Germline loops: CDR1 MNHNS, CDR2 SASEGT. CDR3 length: 14 residues. The CDR3 loop is CASSPTGSSYEQYF. Written as DNA, the CDR3 is TGTGCCAGCAGCCCGACAGGGAGCTCCTACGAGCAGTACTTC.

This clonotype showed up many times. The V call is TRBV10-2, the J call TRBJ2-5; no reliable D call. The V end lost 7 bases, the J end lost 2 bases, and 8 bases lay between the germline ends. Looked up from germline, CDR1 is WSHSY and CDR2 is SAAADI. The CDR3 has 12 amino acids. The CDR3 DNA follows: TGCGCCAGCACCGGTGCTCAAGAGACCCAGTACTTC. Its translation is CASTGAQETQYF.

In this sample, this clonotype turned up once. This clone may be a read error of a much larger clone one base away. The chain has TRBV5-1 and TRBJ2-7; the D gene is possibly TRBD1 (6 bases). Trimming shortened V by 5 bases and J by 1 base, and 19 bases separated the two germline ends. The CDR3 runs 16 residues. The germline V gene encodes CDR1 SGHRS and CDR2 YFSETQ. The CDR3 nucleotides read TGCGCCAGCAGATTATCTGGGGGCGGACATTCCTACGAGCAGTACTTC. As protein: CASRLSGGGHSYEQYF.

This clonotype has at least ten counts. This chain connects TRBV28 to TRBJ2-1; D is ambiguous. Looked up from germline, CDR1 is MDHEN and CDR2 is SYDVKM. Trimming stripped 3 bases from V and 6 bases from J, with 6 bases between. This CDR3 contains 12 residues. Written as DNA, the CDR3 is TGTGCCAGCAGTTTTAGACCCAATGAGCAGTTCTTC. Its protein is CASSFRPNEQFF.

This clonotype was seen ten or more times. This chain joins TRBV3-1 and TRBJ1-2; D gene unclear. The germline CDR1 and CDR2 sequences are LGHDT and YNNKEL (reference sequence). The V and J ends lost 0 bases and 0 bases respectively, with 11 bases between them. The CDR3 contains 16 residues. The CDR3 bases are TGTGCCAGCAGCCAAGAGCGAGGCAGGCCTAACTATGGCTACACCTTC. It is translated as CASSQERGRPNYGYTF.

This clonotype came up many times. This chain connects TRBV5-5 to TRBJ2-7; D is unclear. The CDR3 totals 11 residues. The germline V gene encodes CDR1 SGHKS and CDR2 YYEKEE (reference sequence). Trimming cost V 4 bases and J 4 bases, with 6 bases left between them. The CDR3 protein is CASSQQYEQYF. The CDR3 DNA follows: TGTGCCAGCAGCCAACAGTACGAGCAGTACTTC. The whole variable domain, remainder taken from reference TRBV5-5 and TRBJ2-7, is DAGVTQSPTHLIKTRGQQVTLRCSPISGHKSVSWYQQVLGQGPQFIFQYYEKEERGRGNFPDRFSARQFPNYSSELNVNALLLGDSALYLCASSQQYEQYFGPGTRLTVT.

In its sample, this clonotype was seen many times. The CDR3, as DNA: TGTGCCACCAGTGATCTCGACAGTCGCTATGGCTACACCTTC. It translates to CATSDLDSRYGYTF. The J gene is TRBJ1-2, the V gene TRBV24-1, with D perhaps matching TRBD1 (5 bases). V gave up 3 bases and J gave up 4 bases, with 11 bases separating them. The CDR3 has 14 residues. Looked up from germline, CDR1 is KGHDR and CDR2 is SFDVKD.

At least ten counts were recorded for this clonotype. J is TRBJ2-7 and V is TRBV5-1, with D possibly matching TRBD1 (6 bases). Germline V gene sequence: CDR1 SGHRS, CDR2 YFSETQ. CDR3 size: 14 residues. V dropped 2 bases and J dropped 0 bases, with 9 bases sitting between them. This CDR3 is CASSFRDTSYEQYF. As DNA, the CDR3 is TGCGCCAGCAGCTTCCGGGACACCTCCTACGAGCAGTACTTC.

The chain is built from TRBV3-1 and TRBJ2-1; TRBD1 might be the D (5 bases). The CDR3 runs 14 residues. Germline loops: CDR1 LGHDT, CDR2 YNNKEL (reference sequence). V was pared by 4 bases and J by 9 bases, with 16 bases between. DNA of the CDR3: TGTGCCAGCAGCCCTCGACAGCTTAACATTGAGCAGTTCTTC. Encoded protein: CASSPRQLNIEQFF.

At least ten counts were recorded for this clonotype. The V call is TRBV10-2, the J call TRBJ1-5; D uncertain. The germline V gene encodes CDR1 WSHSY and CDR2 SAAADI. The ends were cut back, 6 bases at V and 3 bases at J, with 12 bases in the middle. This CDR3 has 14 amino acids. The CDR3 DNA reads as TGCGCCAGCAGCCCCGGACGGGTCAATCAGCCCCAGCATTTT. Amino acid sequence: CASSPGRVNQPQHF.

This clonotype appeared many times. The J gene is TRBJ2-5, the V gene TRBV5-5, with 9 bases fitting TRBD2. The CDR3 loop spans 18 amino acids. V shed 3 bases and J 2 bases; nucleotides not matched to a gene: 14. The germline V gene has CDR1 SGHKS and CDR2 YYEKEE (reference sequence). In DNA, the CDR3 is TGTGCCAGCAGCTGGAGGGGCGGGGGGGCTTCCCTTCAAGAGACCCAGTACTTC. It is translated as CASSWRGGGASLQETQYF.

This clonotype was recorded many times. This rearrangement joins TRBV5-8 to TRBJ1-3; D is undetermined. The CDR3 loop spans 15 amino acids. From germline, CDR1 is SGHTS and CDR2 YDEGEE. The V and J ends lost 5 bases and 3 bases respectively, with 15 bases between them. The CDR3 DNA is TGTGCCAGCAGGCATCGTACAACCGATGGAAACACCATATATTTT. It encodes CASRHRTTDGNTIYF.

This clonotype occurred many times. The gene calls are TRBV7-2 and TRBJ2-3, with unresolved D. This CDR3 spans 14 amino acids. Trimming removed 3 bases at V and 3 bases at J, with 10 bases between. Germline V gives CDR1 SGHTA, CDR2 FQGNSA. Written as DNA, the CDR3 is TGTGCCAGCAGCTTTAGTCAGGTTACAGATACGCAGTATTTT. Translated: CASSFSQVTDTQYF. Complete variable domain (other parts from reference TRBV7-2 and TRBJ2-3): GAGVSQSPSNKVTEKGKDVELRCDPISGHTALYWYRQSLGQGLEFLIYFQGNSAPDKSGLPSDRFSAERTGGSVSTLTIQRTQQEDSAVYLCASSFSQVTDTQYFGPGTRLTVL.

Ten or more counts support this clonotype. The chain links TRBV9 to TRBJ1-4; possibly TRBD1 for D (5 bases). Looked up from germline, CDR1 is SGDLS and CDR2 is YYNGEE. Trimming pared 2 bases from V and 6 bases from J, leaving 17 bases between. The CDR3 consists of 16 residues. The CDR3 sequence is CASSVDSFPGHEKLFF. The CDR3 DNA reads as TGTGCCAGCAGCGTTGATAGTTTCCCGGGGCATGAAAAACTGTTTTTT.

This clonotype was seen only a few times. The CDR3 nucleotides read TGCGCCAGCAGCCAAGATAGCGGTTCCTACACAGATACGCAGTATTTT. Amino acids: CASSQDSGSYTDTQYF. The chain has TRBV4-3 and TRBJ2-3; D is perhaps TRBD2 (6 bases). Germline V gives CDR1 LGHNA, CDR2 YSLEER. Trimming stripped 0 bases from V and 2 bases from J, with 12 bases between. CDR3 length: 16 residues.

This clonotype was picked up many times. The chain links TRBV7-2 to TRBJ1-1, with D tentatively TRBD1 (6 bases). Germline loops: CDR1 SGHTA, CDR2 FQGNSA. This CDR3 spans 12 amino acids. V lost 5 bases and J lost 7, with 11 bases in between. CDR3 sequence: CASSKDRSEAFF. The CDR3 DNA reads as TGTGCCAGCAGCAAAGACAGGAGTGAAGCTTTCTTT.